The sequence of this T cell receptor (beta chain) was determined in a study of CD8 T cells in ankylosing spondylitis. V was pared by 8 bases and J by 2 bases, with 5 bases of the junction left unmatched. This CDR3 is 14 amino acids long. Germline V gives CDR1 SQVTM, CDR2 ANQGSEA. A single record per CDR3 protein comes from TCRdb applying MiXCR to the 5' RACE reads. The repertoire holds 750,000 to 850,000 distinct CDR3 sequences, with about 12% as singletons. This clonotype was counted ten times or more. The antigen is undetermined. Regarding the study as a whole: In ankylosing spondylitis blood, a motif of roughly eight highly homologous TCR beta variants appeared characteristic. Enrichment of disease-linked clones was reportedly significant in matched ankylosing spondylitis synovial fluid.

The chain has TRBV29-1 and TRBJ2-3; 12 nucleotides align to TRBD2. The clonotype originates from a male donor with ankylosing spondylitis. What was sequenced was blood, either unsorted or a sorted T cell fraction (not recorded which). CDR3: CSWGTSGPTDTQYF. CDR3 sequence (DNA): TGCAGCTGGGGGACTAGCGGGCCCACAGATACGCAGTATTTT.